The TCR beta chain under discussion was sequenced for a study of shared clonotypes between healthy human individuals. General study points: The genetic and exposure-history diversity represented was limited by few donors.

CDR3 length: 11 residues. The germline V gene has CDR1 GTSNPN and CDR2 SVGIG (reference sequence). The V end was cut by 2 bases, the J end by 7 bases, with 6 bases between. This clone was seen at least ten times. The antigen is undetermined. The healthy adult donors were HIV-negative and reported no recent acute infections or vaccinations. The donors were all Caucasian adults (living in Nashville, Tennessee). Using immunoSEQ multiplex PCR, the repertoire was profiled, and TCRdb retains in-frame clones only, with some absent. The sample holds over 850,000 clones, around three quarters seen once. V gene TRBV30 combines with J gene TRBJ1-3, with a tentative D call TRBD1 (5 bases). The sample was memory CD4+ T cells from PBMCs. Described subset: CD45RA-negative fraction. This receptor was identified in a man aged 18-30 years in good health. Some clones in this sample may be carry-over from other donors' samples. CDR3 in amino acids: CAWSYRNTIYF. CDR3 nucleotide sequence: TGTGCCTGGAGTTACAGGAACACCATATATTTT.